These 2 T cell receptor beta chains share one sample of origin, sequenced in a study of T cell responses to AZD1222 COVID-19 vaccine. Libraries were prepared by immunoSEQ multiplex PCR; TCRdb keeps only in-frame clonotypes and omits some of them. This table holds approximately 160,000 clones, 90% found once. Material: peripheral blood, obtained on day 0 of AZD1222 vaccination. Source of these receptors: an adult in good health.

V usage is TRBV4-3 and J usage is TRBJ1-4; the D gene is possibly TRBD1 (6 bases). This CDR3 is 16 amino acids long. The V end lost 0 bases, the J end lost 8 bases, and 16 bases lay between the germline ends. Germline V gives CDR1 LGHNA, CDR2 YSLEER. CDR3 nucleotide sequence: TGCGCCAGCAGCCAAGAAGGGGGGCAGGCCTCCGAAAAACTGTTTTTT. It codes for CASSQEGGQASEKLFF.

The V and J genes are TRBV11-2 and TRBJ2-3; tentative D call: TRBD1 (5 bases). CDR3 length: 18 amino acids. Trimming took off 0 bases at V and 3 bases at J, with 19 bases between the two ends. Germline CDR1 and CDR2: SGHAT and FQNNGV. The CDR3 DNA sequence: TGTGCCAGCAGCTTAGATGGGGCGCTTTCGATTTGGACAGATACGCAGTATTTT. Translation: CASSLDGALSIWTDTQYF.